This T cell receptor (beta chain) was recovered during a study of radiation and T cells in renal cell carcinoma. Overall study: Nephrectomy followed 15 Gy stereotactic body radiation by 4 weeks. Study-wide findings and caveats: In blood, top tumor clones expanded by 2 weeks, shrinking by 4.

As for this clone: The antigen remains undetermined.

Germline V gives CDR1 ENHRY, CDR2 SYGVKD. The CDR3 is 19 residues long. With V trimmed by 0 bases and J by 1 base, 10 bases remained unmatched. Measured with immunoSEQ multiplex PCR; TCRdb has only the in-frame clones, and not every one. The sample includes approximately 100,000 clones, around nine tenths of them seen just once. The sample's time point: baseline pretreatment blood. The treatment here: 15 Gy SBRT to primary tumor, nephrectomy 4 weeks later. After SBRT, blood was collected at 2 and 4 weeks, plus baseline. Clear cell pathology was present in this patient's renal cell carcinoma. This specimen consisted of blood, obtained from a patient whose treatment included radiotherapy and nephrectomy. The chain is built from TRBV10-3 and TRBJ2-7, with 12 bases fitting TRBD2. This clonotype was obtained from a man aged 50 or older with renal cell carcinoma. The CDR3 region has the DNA TGTGCCATCAGTGAGTCCACAGGGGCGGGACTAGCGGGTTCCTACGAGCAGTACTTC. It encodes CAISESTGAGLAGSYEQYF.